Following are 5 T cell receptor beta chains from one sample sequenced in a study of T cell responses to AZD1222 COVID-19 vaccine. Produced via immunoSEQ multiplex PCR; TCRdb's table is partial and in-frame only. The sample contains around 270,000 clones, 90% to 95% of which appear only once. The sequencing here drew on peripheral blood, taken 28 days after the second AZD1222 dose. The receptors come from an adult who received the AZD1222 COVID-19 vaccine.

CDR3: CASSLWGLAGVKRWGSYNEQFF. The DNA for the CDR3 is TGTGCCAGCAGTTTGTGGGGACTAGCGGGAGTTAAACGGTGGGGCTCCTACAATGAGCAGTTCTTC. The chain has TRBV28 and TRBJ2-1, with 14 bases fitting TRBD2. Germline V gene data show CDR1 as MDHEN and CDR2 as SYDVKM. V shed 3 bases and J 0 bases; nucleotides not matched to a gene: 16. The CDR3 covers 22 residues. The full variable domain, its missing parts supplied by reference TRBV28 and TRBJ2-1, is DVKVTQSSRYLVKRTGEKVFLECVQDMDHENMFWYRQDPGLGLRLIYFSYDVKMKEKGDIPEGYSVSREKKERFSLILESASTNQTSMYLCASSLWGLAGVKRWGSYNEQFFGPGTRLTVL.

J is TRBJ1-1 and V is TRBV2, with D perhaps matching TRBD1 (5 bases). The germline V and J ends were trimmed by 10 bases and 3 bases, with 15 bases remaining between them. This CDR3 is 13 amino acids long. Looked up from germline, CDR1 is SNHLY and CDR2 is FYNNEI. The CDR3 here is CATPGGTYTEAFF. The CDR3 nucleotides read TGTGCCACCCCGGGCGGGACCTACACTGAAGCTTTCTTT.

The chain has TRBV5-1 and TRBJ2-7; D perhaps matches TRBD1 (6 bases). The CDR3 contains 13 residues. V gave up 5 bases and J gave up 2 bases, with 11 bases separating them. Per germline, CDR1 SGHRS and CDR2 YFSETQ. The CDR3 is CASRGRGTYEQYF. The CDR3 DNA sequence: TGCGCCAGCAGAGGCAGGGGAACCTACGAGCAGTACTTC.

The rearrangement uses TRBV15 and TRBJ1-2; TRBD1 is a possible D gene (5 bases). V dropped 0 bases and J dropped 2 bases, with 10 bases sitting between them. Per germline, CDR1 LNHNV and CDR2 YYDKDF (reference sequence). The CDR3 extends over 15 amino acids. The CDR3 here is CATSRDPRQNYGYTF. The CDR3 DNA follows: TGTGCCACCAGCAGAGATCCTCGACAGAACTATGGCTACACCTTC. The complete variable domain, with remaining parts taken from reference TRBV15 and TRBJ1-2, reads DAMVIQNPRYQVTQFGKPVTLSCSQTLNHNVMYWYQQKSSQAPKLLFHYYDKDFNNEADTPDNFQSRRPNTSFCFLDIRSPGLGDTAMYLCATSRDPRQNYGYTFGSGTRLTVV.

This chain links TRBV3-1 (or the pseudogene TRBV3-2) with TRBJ2-3; TRBD2 might be the D (5 bases). This CDR3 has 19 residues. V was cut by 1 base and J by 0 bases, with 20 bases left in between. Germline assignment: CDR1 LGHDT and CDR2 YNNKEL (reference sequence). CDR3: CASSQGAGVSLKSTDTQYF. The DNA of the CDR3 is TGTGCCAGCAGCCAAGGGGCCGGGGTCTCCTTAAAGAGCACAGATACGCAGTATTTT.